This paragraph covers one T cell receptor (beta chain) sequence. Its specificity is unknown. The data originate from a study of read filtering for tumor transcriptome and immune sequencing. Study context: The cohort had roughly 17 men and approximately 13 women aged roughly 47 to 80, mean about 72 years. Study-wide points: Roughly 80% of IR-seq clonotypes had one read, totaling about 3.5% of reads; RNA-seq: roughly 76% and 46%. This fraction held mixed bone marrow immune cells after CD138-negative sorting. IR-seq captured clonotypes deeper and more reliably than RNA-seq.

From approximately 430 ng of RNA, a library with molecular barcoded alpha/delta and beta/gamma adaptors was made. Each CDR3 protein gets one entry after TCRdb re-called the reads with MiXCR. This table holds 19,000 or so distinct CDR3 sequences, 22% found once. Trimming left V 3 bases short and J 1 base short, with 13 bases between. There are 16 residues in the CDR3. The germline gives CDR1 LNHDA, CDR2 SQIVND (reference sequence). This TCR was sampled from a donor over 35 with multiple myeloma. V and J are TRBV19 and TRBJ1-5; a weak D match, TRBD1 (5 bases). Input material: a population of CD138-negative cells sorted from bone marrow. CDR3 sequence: CASSIPGGVSNQPQHF. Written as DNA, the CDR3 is TGTGCCAGTAGTATCCCCGGGGGGGTCAGCAATCAGCCCCAGCATTTT.